The table lists the clone carrying this TCR beta chain with many counts. Its antigen remains unknown. Libraries of TCR beta came from iRepertoire HTBI primers plus Arm-PCR of CDR3 regions. TCRdb itself ran the multiplex PCR reads through MiXCR, one entry per CDR3 protein. The sample holds 400,000 to 500,000 distinct CDR3 sequences; 20% to 25% are singletons and the top ten take 6.5% to 9%. Time point here: persistent/refractory GD, antithyroid drugs over 5 years with positive TRAb. The TCR library was prepared using RNA isolated from PBMCs. These data come from a study of regulatory T cells in long-lasting Graves disease. About the research overall: Over 5 years of antithyroid drugs with positive TSH receptor antibodies was taken to mean persistent Graves' disease.

Germline CDR1 SNHLY, CDR2 FYNNEI. Trimming stripped 1 base from V and 1 base from J, with 10 bases between. The CDR3 sequence is 15 residues long. Study-wide findings and caveats: With persistent disease, TRBV28, TRBJ1-2 and TRBJ2-5 were the favored segments. Persistent Graves' patients possessed reduced TCR diversity relative to recently diagnosed ones. More public clonotypes were shared by persistent patients (fewer than 3,000) than by new patients (approximately 1,000).

Sequencing was performed on peripheral blood mononuclear cells (PBMCs), taken when the disease was refractory, from a patient treated with antithyroid drugs. The sequence was obtained from a female donor with Graves disease. The chain has TRBV2 and TRBJ2-5; D assignment may be TRBD1 or TRBD2 (5 bases each). The CDR3 is CASSEGFGAQETQYF. DNA of the CDR3: TGTGCCAGCAGTGAAGGGTTCGGGGCCCAAGAGACCCAGTACTTC.